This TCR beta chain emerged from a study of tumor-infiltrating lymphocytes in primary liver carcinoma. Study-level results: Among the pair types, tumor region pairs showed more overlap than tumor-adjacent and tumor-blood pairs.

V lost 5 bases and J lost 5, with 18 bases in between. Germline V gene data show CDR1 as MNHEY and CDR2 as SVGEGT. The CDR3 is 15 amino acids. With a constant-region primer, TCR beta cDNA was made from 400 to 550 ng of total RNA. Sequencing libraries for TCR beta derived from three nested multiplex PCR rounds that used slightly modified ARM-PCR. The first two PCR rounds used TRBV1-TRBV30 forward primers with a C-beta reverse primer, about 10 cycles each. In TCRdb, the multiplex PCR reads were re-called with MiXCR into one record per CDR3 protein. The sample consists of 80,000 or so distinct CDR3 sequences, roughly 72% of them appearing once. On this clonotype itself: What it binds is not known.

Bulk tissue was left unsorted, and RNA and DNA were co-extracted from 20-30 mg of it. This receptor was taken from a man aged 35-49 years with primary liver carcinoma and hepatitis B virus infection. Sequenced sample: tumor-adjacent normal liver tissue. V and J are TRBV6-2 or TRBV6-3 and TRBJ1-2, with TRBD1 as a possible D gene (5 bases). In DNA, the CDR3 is TGTGCCAGCAGTAGGGCGGACATTTCGGGGTATGGCTACACCTTC. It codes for CASSRADISGYGYTF.